This TCR beta chain was sequenced for a study of shared T cell receptors in the human thymus. Generated by immunoSEQ multiplex PCR, the TCRdb table keeps only in-frame clones and is missing some. The sample has approximately 580,000 clones; about four fifths are singletons. There are a few counts of this clone. V lost 5 bases, J lost 1 base, and 8 bases lay in between. The germline CDR1 and CDR2 sequences are MDHEN and SYDVKM. The length of the CDR3 is 13 residues. These same data were also listed under a study on human thymus T cells.

This receptor was obtained from a boy younger than two with a congenital heart defect. The chain combines TRBV28 with TRBJ1-2, with a tentative D call TRBD1 (5 bases). Sequenced material: thymocytes. In nucleotides, the CDR3 is TGTGCCAGCAGTGACGACAGTAACTATGGCTACACCTTC. Translated, it gives CASSDDSNYGYTF.